This section outlines one T cell receptor beta chain sequence together with its context. Its target is unknown. CDR3 length: 14 residues. Germline V gene sequence: CDR1 LNHNV, CDR2 YYDKDF (reference sequence). Between the trimmed V and J ends, which lost 8 bases and 6 bases, there was a span of 17 bases. The data belong to a study of cytomegalovirus exposure and HLA in healthy donors. Study-wide points: Excluded: some indistinguishable V segments such as TRBV6-2 and TRBV6-3.

Primers: 60 Vbeta forward and 13 Jbeta reverse. Assay: immunoSEQ multiplex PCR; the TCRdb copy retains only in-frame clones and omits some. The repertoire has approximately 200,000 clones, around 80% of them found once; the top ten carry 15%. The sequenced sample consisted of PBMCs. The rearrangement uses TRBV15 and TRBJ1-5; D perhaps matches TRBD1 (5 bases). This TCR was recovered from a man aged 40-55 years in good health and CMV-seronegative. This CDR3 reads CATGGDWGPQPQHF. DNA for the CDR3: TGTGCCACCGGGGGGGATTGGGGACCTCAGCCCCAGCATTTT. Drawing the rest from reference TRBV15 and TRBJ1-5, the complete variable domain is DAMVIQNPRYQVTQFGKPVTLSCSQTLNHNVMYWYQQKSSQAPKLLFHYYDKDFNNEADTPDNFQSRRPNTSFCFLDIRSPGLGDTAMYLCATGGDWGPQPQHFGDGTRLSIL.